Listed below are T cell receptor beta chains from one sample, sequenced in a study of cytomegalovirus exposure and HLA in healthy donors. Assay used: immunoSEQ multiplex PCR; TCRdb lists only in-frame clones, some missing. The sample carries 150,000 to 200,000 clones, about three quarters recorded once. Sequenced input: PBMCs. These receptors were taken from a man younger than 35 in good health and CMV-seropositive. Each CDR3 is given with its conserved first and last residue. A D gene is named only where the DNA matches it firmly. Some rows have no size entry. The others give once, few or many, or a class for an expanded clone.

cdr3_length: 16
clone_size: -
j_call: TRBJ2-5
d_call: -
v_call: TRBV19
cdr3_aa: CASSVLGQQGRETQYF
cdr3_nt: TGTGCCAGTAGTGTTTTAGGCCAACAGGGGAGGGAGACCCAGTACTTC

cdr3_length: 14
clone_size: -
j_call: TRBJ2-1
d_call: TRBD2
v_call: TRBV7-3
cdr3_aa: CASSFSGGANEQFF
cdr3_nt: TGTGCCAGCAGCTTTAGCGGGGGGGCGAATGAGCAGTTCTTC

cdr3_length: 13
clone_size: -
j_call: TRBJ2-3
d_call: -
v_call: TRBV6-1
cdr3_aa: CASLQGSTDTQYF
cdr3_nt: TGTGCCAGCCTTCAGGGGAGTACAGATACGCAGTATTTT

cdr3_length: 14
clone_size: -
j_call: TRBJ2-2
d_call: -
v_call: TRBV6-1
cdr3_aa: CASSRKTETGELFF
cdr3_nt: TGTGCCAGCAGTCGCAAGACAGAGACCGGGGAGCTGTTTTTT

cdr3_length: 17
clone_size: -
j_call: TRBJ2-6
d_call: -
v_call: TRBV4-1
cdr3_aa: CASSQDQQGAGANVLTF
cdr3_nt: TGCGCCAGCAGCCAAGACCAACAGGGCGCTGGGGCCAACGTCCTGACTTTC

cdr3_length: 14
clone_size: once
j_call: TRBJ1-1
d_call: TRBD1
v_call: TRBV5-1
cdr3_aa: CASSLGGRDREAFF
cdr3_nt: TGCGCCAGCAGCTTGGGTGGTCGGGACAGGGAAGCTTTCTTT

cdr3_length: 13
clone_size: -
j_call: TRBJ1-2
d_call: TRBD1
v_call: TRBV5-6
cdr3_aa: CASTATGVGGYTF
cdr3_nt: TGTGCCAGCACCGCTACAGGGGTAGGAGGCTACACCTTC

cdr3_length: 16
clone_size: -
j_call: TRBJ2-1
d_call: -
v_call: TRBV7-2
cdr3_aa: CASSLVGASVSNEQFF
cdr3_nt: TGTGCCAGCAGCTTAGTTGGGGCTAGCGTCTCAAATGAGCAGTTCTTC

cdr3_length: 12
clone_size: -
j_call: TRBJ1-1
d_call: -
v_call: TRBV2
cdr3_aa: CASSVEGTEAFF
cdr3_nt: TGTGCCAGCAGTGTGGAGGGGACTGAAGCTTTCTTT

cdr3_length: 15
clone_size: -
j_call: TRBJ1-6
d_call: -
v_call: TRBV5-4
cdr3_aa: CASSPGGSYNSPLHF
cdr3_nt: TGTGCCAGCAGCCCCGGGGGCTCCTATAATTCACCCCTCCACTTT

cdr3_length: 14
clone_size: -
j_call: TRBJ1-2
d_call: TRBD1
v_call: TRBV7-3
cdr3_aa: CASRPTGGNYGYTF
cdr3_nt: TGTGCCAGCAGACCCACAGGGGGCAACTATGGCTACACCTTC

cdr3_length: 16
clone_size: -
j_call: TRBJ2-2
d_call: TRBD2
v_call: TRBV9
cdr3_aa: CASSGEPSGRTGELFF
cdr3_nt: TGTGCCAGCAGCGGCGAGCCTAGCGGGAGGACCGGGGAGCTGTTTTTT

cdr3_length: 13
clone_size: -
j_call: TRBJ2-3
d_call: -
v_call: TRBV25-1
cdr3_aa: CASSALAKDTQYF
cdr3_nt: TGTGCCAGCAGTGCCTTAGCGAAAGATACGCAGTATTTT

cdr3_length: 14
clone_size: few
j_call: TRBJ1-2
d_call: -
v_call: TRBV19
cdr3_aa: CASSTQGTNYGYTF
cdr3_nt: TGTGCCAGTAGTACCCAGGGGACTAACTATGGCTACACCTTC

cdr3_length: 16
clone_size: -
j_call: TRBJ2-3
d_call: TRBD2
v_call: TRBV2
cdr3_aa: CASSRTSGMGTDTQYF
cdr3_nt: TGTGCCAGCAGTCGGACTAGCGGGATGGGCACAGATACGCAGTATTTT

cdr3_length: 14
clone_size: -
j_call: TRBJ2-1
d_call: TRBD2
v_call: TRBV6-6
cdr3_aa: CASSQGLDYNEQFF
cdr3_nt: TGTGCCAGCAGTCAGGGACTAGACTACAATGAGCAGTTCTTC

cdr3_length: 14
clone_size: once
j_call: TRBJ1-4
d_call: TRBD1
v_call: TRBV30
cdr3_aa: CAWGTVATNEKLFF
cdr3_nt: TGTGCCTGGGGGACAGTAGCAACTAATGAAAAACTGTTTTTT

cdr3_length: 15
clone_size: many
j_call: TRBJ1-5
d_call: -
v_call: TRBV2
cdr3_aa: CASSEAGRGLGAQHF
cdr3_nt: TGTGCCAGCAGTGAAGCGGGCAGGGGTTTGGGGGCCCAGCATTTT